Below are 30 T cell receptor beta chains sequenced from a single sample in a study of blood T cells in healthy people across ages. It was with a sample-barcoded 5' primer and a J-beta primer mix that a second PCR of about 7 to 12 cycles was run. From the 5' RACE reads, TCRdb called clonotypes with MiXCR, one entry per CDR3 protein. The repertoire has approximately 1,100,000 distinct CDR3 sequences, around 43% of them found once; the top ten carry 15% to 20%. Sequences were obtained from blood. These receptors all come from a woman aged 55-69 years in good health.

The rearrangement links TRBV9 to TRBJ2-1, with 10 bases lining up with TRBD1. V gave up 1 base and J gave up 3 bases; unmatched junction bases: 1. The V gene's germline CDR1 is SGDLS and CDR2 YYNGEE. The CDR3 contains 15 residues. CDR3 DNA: TGTGCCAGCAGCGTAAGGACAGGGGGCTACAATGAGCAGTTCTTC. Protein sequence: CASSVRTGGYNEQFF.

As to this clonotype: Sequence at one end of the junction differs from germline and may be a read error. CDR3 amino acids: CASSPRVAIPKKLNTGEPFF. The CDR3 bases are TGTGCCAGCAGTCCCAGAGTAGCGATACCCAAAAAGTTGAACACCGGGGAGCCGTTTTTT. V usage is TRBV27 and J usage is TRBJ2-2, with a tentative D call TRBD2 (5 bases). This CDR3 has 20 residues. Germline V lookup: CDR1 MNHEY, CDR2 SMNVEV (reference sequence).

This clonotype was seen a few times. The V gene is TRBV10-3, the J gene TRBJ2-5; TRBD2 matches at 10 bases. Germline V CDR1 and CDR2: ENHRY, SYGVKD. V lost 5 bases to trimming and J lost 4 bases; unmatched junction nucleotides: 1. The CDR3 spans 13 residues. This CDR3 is CAISWTSGETQYF. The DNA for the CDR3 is TGTGCCATCAGTTGGACTAGCGGAGAGACCCAGTACTTC.

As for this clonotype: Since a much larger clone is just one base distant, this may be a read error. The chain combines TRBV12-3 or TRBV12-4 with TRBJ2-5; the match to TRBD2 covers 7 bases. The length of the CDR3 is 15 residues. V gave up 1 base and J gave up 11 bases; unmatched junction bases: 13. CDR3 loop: CASSLGAGIPHEQYF. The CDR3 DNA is TGTGCCAGCAGTTTAGGAGCGGGAATTCCCCATGAGCAGTACTTC.

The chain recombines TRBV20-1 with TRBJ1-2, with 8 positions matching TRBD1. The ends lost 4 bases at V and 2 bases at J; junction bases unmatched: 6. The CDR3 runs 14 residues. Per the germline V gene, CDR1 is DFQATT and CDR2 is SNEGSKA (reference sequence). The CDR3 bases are TGCAGTGCTATATCCGGGGACAGGAACTATGGCTACACCTTC. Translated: CSAISGDRNYGYTF.

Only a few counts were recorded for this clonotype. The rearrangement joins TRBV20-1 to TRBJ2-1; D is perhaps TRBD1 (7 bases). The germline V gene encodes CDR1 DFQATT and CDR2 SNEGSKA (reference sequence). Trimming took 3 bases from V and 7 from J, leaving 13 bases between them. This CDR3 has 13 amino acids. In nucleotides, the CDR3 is TGCAGTGCTAGCGGCCAGGGGGGAAATGAGCAGTTCTTC. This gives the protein CSASGQGGNEQFF.

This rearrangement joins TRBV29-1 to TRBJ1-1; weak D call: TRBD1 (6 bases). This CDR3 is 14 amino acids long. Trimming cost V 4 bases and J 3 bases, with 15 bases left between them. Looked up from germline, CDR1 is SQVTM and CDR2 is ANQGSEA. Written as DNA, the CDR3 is TGCAGCGTTGGTGATACAGGGAGAGACACTGAAGCTTTCTTT. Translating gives CSVGDTGRDTEAFF.

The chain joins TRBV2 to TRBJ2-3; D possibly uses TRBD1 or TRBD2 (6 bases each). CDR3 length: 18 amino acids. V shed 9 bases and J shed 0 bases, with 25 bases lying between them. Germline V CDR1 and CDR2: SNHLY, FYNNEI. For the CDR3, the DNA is TGTGCCAGTTACGGAACCTGGGGGGCCCTTGAGAGCACAGATACGCAGTATTTT. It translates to CASYGTWGALESTDTQYF.

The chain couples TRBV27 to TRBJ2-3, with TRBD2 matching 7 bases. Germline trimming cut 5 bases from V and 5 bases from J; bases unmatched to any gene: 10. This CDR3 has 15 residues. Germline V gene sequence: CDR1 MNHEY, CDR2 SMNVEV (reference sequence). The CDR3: CASSVRGSRLDTQYF. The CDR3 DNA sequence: TGTGCCAGCAGTGTTCGCGGGAGCCGCTTAGATACGCAGTATTTT.

The CDR3 DNA sequence: TGTGCCATCACCGGGACAGGGGATACGCAGTATTTT. It encodes CAITGTGDTQYF. The genes are TRBV10-3 and TRBJ2-3; the match to TRBD1 covers 9 bases. The CDR3 loop spans 12 amino acids. V dropped 7 bases and J dropped 6; count of bases not matched to a gene: 2. Germline V CDR1 and CDR2: ENHRY, SYGVKD.

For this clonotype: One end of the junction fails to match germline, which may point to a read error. CDR3 loop: CATSGDGTSYEQYF. In DNA form, the CDR3 reads TGTGCCACCAGCGGAGACGGTACGTCCTACGAGCAGTACTTC. The chain has TRBV15 and TRBJ2-7; D gene uncertain. This CDR3 is 14 amino acids long. The germline V gene has CDR1 LNHNV and CDR2 YYDKDF (reference sequence). Drawing the rest from reference TRBV15 and TRBJ2-7, the complete variable domain is DAMVIQNPRYQVTQFGKPVTLSCSQTLNHNVMYWYQQKSSQAPKLLFHYYDKDFNNEADTPDNFQSRRPNTSFCFLDIRSPGLGDTAMYLCATSGDGTSYEQYFGPGTRLTVT.

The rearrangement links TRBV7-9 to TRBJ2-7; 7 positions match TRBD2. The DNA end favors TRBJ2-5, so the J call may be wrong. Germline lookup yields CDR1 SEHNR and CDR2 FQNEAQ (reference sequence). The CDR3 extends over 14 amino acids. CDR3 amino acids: CASSFGLVAETQYF. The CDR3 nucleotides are TGTGCCAGCAGCTTCGGACTAGTAGCAGAGACCCAGTACTTC.

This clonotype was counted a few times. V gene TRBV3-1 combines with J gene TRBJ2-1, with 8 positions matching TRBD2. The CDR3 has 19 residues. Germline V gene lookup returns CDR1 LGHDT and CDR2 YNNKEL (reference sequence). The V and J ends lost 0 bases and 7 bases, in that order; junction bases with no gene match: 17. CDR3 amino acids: CASSQEARSLAVKGNEQFF. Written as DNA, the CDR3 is TGTGCCAGCAGCCAAGAAGCCCGCTCACTAGCGGTAAAAGGGAATGAGCAGTTCTTC.

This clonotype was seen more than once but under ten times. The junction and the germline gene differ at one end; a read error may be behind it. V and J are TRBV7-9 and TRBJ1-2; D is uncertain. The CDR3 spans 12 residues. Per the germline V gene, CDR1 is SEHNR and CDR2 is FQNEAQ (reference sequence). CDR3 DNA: TGTGCCAGCAGATCTGCCAACTCTGGCTACACCTTC. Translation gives CASRSANSGYTF.

The CDR3 loop reads CAGKETSRRNEQFF. The CDR3 nucleotides are TGTGCCGGCAAAGAAACTAGTCGCCGCAATGAGCAGTTCTTC. The gene calls are TRBV6-1 and TRBJ2-1; maybe TRBD2 (5 bases). V shed 11 bases and J shed 6 bases, with 20 bases lying between them. This CDR3 region has 14 residues. Germline V gives CDR1 MNHNS, CDR2 SASEGT.

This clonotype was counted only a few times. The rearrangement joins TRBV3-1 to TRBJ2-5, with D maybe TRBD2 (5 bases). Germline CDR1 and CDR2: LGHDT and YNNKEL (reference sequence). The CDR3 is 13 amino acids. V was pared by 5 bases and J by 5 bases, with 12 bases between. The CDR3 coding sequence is TGTGCCAGCAGCTCGGGGTGGTGGGAGACCCAGTACTTC. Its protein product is CASSSGWWETQYF.

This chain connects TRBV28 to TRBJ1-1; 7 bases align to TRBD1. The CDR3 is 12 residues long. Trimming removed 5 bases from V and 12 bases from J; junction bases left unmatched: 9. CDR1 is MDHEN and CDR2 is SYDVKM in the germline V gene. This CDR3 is CASSPQTGKTFF. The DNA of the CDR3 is TGTGCCAGCAGTCCCCAGACAGGGAAAACTTTCTTT. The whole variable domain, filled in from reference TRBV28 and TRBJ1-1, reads DVKVTQSSRYLVKRTGEKVFLECVQDMDHENMFWYRQDPGLGLRLIYFSYDVKMKEKGDIPEGYSVSREKKERFSLILESASTNQTSMYLCASSPQTGKTFFGQGTRLTVV.

CDR3: CAIGTGDSNQPQHF. The CDR3 region has the DNA TGTGCCATCGGAACAGGCGATAGCAATCAGCCCCAGCATTTT. The chain employs TRBV10-3 and TRBJ1-5, with D possibly TRBD1 on 5 matching bases. Trimming stripped 8 bases from V and 0 bases from J, with 11 bases between. The CDR3 runs 14 residues. CDR1 is ENHRY and CDR2 is SYGVKD in the germline V gene.

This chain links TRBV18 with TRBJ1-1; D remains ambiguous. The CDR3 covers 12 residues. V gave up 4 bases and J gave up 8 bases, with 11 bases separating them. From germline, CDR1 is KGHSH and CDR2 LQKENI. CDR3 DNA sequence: TGTGCCAGCTCACAGGGCCTTGGGGAAGCTTTCTTT. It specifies CASSQGLGEAFF.

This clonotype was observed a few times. The CDR3 nucleotides read TGTGCCAGCAGCACCCGGCGTGCGGGTATCCGAGAGACCCAGTACTTC. Encoded protein: CASSTRRAGIRETQYF. This chain joins TRBV12-3 or TRBV12-4 and TRBJ2-5, with D perhaps TRBD2 (5 bases). V was clipped by 6 bases and J by 4 bases, with 21 bases between them. The CDR3 has 16 residues.

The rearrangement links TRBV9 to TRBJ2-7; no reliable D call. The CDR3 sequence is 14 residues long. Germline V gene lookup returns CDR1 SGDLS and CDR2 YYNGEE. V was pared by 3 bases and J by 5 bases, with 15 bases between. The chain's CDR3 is CASSDQPNANEQYF. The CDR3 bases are TGTGCCAGCAGCGACCAACCGAATGCCAACGAGCAGTACTTC.

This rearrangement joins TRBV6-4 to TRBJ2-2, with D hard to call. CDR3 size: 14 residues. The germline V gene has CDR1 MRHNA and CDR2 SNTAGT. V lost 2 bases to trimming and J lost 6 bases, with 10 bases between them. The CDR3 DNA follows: TGTGCCAGCAGTGACCAAGCCTGGTCCGGGGAGCTGTTTTTT. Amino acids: CASSDQAWSGELFF.

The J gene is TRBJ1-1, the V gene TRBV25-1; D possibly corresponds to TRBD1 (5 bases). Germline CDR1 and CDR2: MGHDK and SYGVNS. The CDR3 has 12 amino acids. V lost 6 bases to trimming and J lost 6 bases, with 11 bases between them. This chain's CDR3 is CASRGAGAEAFF. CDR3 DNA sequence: TGTGCCAGCAGAGGCGCGGGGGCTGAAGCTTTCTTT.

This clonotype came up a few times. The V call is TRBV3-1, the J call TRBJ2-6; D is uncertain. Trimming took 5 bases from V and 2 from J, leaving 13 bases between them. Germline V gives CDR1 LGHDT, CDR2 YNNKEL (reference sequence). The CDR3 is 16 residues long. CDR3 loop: CASSAGLVAGANVLTF. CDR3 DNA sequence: TGTGCCAGCAGCGCCGGTTTGGTAGCTGGGGCCAACGTCCTGACTTTC.

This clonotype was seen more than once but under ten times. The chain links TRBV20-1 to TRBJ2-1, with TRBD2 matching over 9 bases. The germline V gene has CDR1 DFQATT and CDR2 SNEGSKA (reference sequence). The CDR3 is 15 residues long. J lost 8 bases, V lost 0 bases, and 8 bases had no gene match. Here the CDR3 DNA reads TGCAGTGCTAGAGATCAGGGTAGCGGGAGCCATGAGCAGTTCTTC. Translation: CSARDQGSGSHEQFF.

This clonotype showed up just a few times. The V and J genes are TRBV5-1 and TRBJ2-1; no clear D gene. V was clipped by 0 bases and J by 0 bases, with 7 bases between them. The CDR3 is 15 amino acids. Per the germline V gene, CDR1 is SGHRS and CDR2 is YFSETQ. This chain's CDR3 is CASSLDGVSYNEQFF. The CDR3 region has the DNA TGCGCCAGCAGCTTGGATGGGGTCTCCTACAATGAGCAGTTCTTC.

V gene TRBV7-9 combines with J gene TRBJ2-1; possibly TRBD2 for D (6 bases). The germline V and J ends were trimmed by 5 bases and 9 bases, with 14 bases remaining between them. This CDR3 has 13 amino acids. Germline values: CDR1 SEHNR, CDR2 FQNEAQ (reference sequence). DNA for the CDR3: TGTGCCAGCAGCCCCCCTTTGGGGGGTGAGCAGTTCTTC. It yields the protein CASSPPLGGEQFF.

The chain's CDR3 is CASSPLGLLVDTQYF. In DNA form, the CDR3 reads TGTGCCAGCAGTCCGCTGGGACTCCTGGTAGATACGCAGTATTTT. This chain uses TRBV12-3 or TRBV12-4 with TRBJ2-3; possible D gene TRBD2, 6 bases. V was shortened by 5 bases and J by 5 bases, with 17 bases between the two germline ends. The CDR3 extends over 15 amino acids.

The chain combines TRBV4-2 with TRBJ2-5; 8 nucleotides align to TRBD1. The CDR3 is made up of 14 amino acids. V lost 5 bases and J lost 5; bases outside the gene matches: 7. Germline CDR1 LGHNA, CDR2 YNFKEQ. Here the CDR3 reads CASSVDRGGETQYF. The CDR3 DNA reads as TGTGCCAGCAGCGTCGACAGGGGTGGGGAGACCCAGTACTTC.

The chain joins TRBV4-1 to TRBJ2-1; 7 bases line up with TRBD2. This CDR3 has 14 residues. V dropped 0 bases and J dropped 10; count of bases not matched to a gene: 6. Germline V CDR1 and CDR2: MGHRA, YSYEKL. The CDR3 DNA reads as TGCGCCAGCAGCCAAGAGTTTCTAGCGGAAGAGCAGTTCTTC. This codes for CASSQEFLAEEQFF.